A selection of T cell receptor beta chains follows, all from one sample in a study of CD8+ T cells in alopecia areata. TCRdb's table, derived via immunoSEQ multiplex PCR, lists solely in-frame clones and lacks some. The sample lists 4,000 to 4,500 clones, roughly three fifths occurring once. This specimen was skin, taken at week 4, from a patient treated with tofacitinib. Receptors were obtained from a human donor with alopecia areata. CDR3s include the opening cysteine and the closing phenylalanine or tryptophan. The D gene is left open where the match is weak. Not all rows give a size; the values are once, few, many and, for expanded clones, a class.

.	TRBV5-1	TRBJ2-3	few	TGCGCCAGCAGCTTGGGCAGATCCACAGATACGCAGTATTTT	CASSLGRSTDTQYF
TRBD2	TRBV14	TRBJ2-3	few	TGTGCCAGCAGCCGGCGGGAGGGCCTCCGGTACACAGATACGCAGTATTTT	CASSRREGLRYTDTQYF
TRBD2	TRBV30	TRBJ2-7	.	TGTGCCTGGAACGGGAGGTCCTACGAGCAGTACTTC	CAWNGRSYEQYF
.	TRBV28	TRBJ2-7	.	TGTGCCAGCAGTCAAAACCAGGGCGTGGGGTACTTC	CASSQNQGVGYF
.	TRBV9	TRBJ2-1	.	TGTGCCAGCAGCGTAGAACCAGCCCACAATGAGCAGTTCTTC	CASSVEPAHNEQFF
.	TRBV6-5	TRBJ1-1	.	TGTGCCAGCAGTGAAGGGATGTTCGGAGCTTTCTTT	CASSEGMFGAFF
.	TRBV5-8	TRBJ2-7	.	TGTGCCAGCAGAACAAGGAAGGGCTCCTACGAGCAGTACTTC	CASRTRKGSYEQYF
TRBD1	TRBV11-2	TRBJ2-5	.	TGTGCCAGCAGCTCCTATAACAGGGGAGAGACCCAGTACTTC	CASSSYNRGETQYF
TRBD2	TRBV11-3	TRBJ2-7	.	TGTGTGCTCCCGGGAGGGAGCCACGAGCAGTACTTC	CVLPGGSHEQYF
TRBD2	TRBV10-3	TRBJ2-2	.	TGTGCCATCAGTGGATTTGTGAGCGGGAGGGACACCGGGGAGCTGTTTTTT	CAISGFVSGRDTGELFF
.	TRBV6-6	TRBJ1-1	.	TGTGCCAGCAGTTCATCCCGGGGGCCCCGAACTGAAGCTTTCTTT	CASSSSRGPRTEAFF
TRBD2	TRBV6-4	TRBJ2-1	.	TGTGCCAGCTCCCGGGAGGGCCGAGGCAATGAGCAGTTCTTC	CASSREGRGNEQFF
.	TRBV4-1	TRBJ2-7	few	TGCGCCAGCAGCCAAACCAACAGGGACGAGCAGTACTTC	CASSQTNRDEQYF
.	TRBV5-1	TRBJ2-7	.	TGCGCCAGCAGTAGTAGGTATCTGGGTGATGAGCAGTACTTC	CASSSRYLGDEQYF
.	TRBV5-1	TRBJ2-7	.	TGCGCCAGCAGCTTCATAGGACCCTCCTACGAGCAGTACTTC	CASSFIGPSYEQYF
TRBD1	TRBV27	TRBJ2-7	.	TGTGCCAGAGGGGGACAGGGAGCCTACGAGCAGTACTTC	CARGGQGAYEQYF
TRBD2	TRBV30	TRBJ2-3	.	TGTGCCTGGAGTCTTGCGGGAGCCGAAGATACGCAGTATTTT	CAWSLAGAEDTQYF
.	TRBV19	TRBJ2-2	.	TGTGCCAGTAGTCCACAGGCTAACACCGGGGAGCTGTTTTTT	CASSPQANTGELFF
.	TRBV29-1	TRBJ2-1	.	TGCAGCGTGAACTACAATGAGCAGTTCTTC	CSVNYNEQFF
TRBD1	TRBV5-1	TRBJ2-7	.	TGCGCCAGCAGCTTCTCCGGGACAGGGTACGAGCAGTACTTC	CASSFSGTGYEQYF
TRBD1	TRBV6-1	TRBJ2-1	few	TGTGCCAGCAGTGAAGACCGGGACAGGGTAAACAATGAGCAGTTCTTC	CASSEDRDRVNNEQFF
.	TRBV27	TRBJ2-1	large	TGTGCCAGCAGCTGGCTAGCCCCAGATGAGCAGTTCTTC	CASSWLAPDEQFF
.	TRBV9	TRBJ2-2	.	TGTGCCAGCAGCGTATTGGGGGCTGGCGCCGGGGAGCTGTTTTTT	CASSVLGAGAGELFF
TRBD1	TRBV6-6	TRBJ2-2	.	TGTGCCAGCAGTATCCGAGACAGGGGTTCCGGGGAGCTGTTTTTT	CASSIRDRGSGELFF
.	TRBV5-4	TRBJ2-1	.	TGTGCCAGCAGCCATGACTCAATTTACAATGAGCAGTTCTTC	CASSHDSIYNEQFF
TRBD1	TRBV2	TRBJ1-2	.	TGTGCCAGCAGTGGGACAAACAGGGGATCTAACTATGGCTACACCTTC	CASSGTNRGSNYGYTF
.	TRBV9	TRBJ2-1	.	TGTGCCAGCAGAAGAATAGCGGAAACCTCGGGGAATGAGCAGTTCTTC	CASRRIAETSGNEQFF
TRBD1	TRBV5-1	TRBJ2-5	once	TGCGCCAGCAGCTTGGCCGGGACAGCCAGGGAGACCCAGTACTTC	CASSLAGTARETQYF
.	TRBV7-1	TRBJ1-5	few	TGTGCCAGCAGGGTTGGCAATCAGCCCCAGCATTTT	CASRVGNQPQHF
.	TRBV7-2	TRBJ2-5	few	TGTGCCAGCAGCTTAGAATCGTCGGGTCCCCACGGAGGAGAGACCCAGTACTTC	CASSLESSGPHGGETQYF
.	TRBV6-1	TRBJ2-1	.	TGTGCCAGCAGTACACTAGGCAATGAGCAGTTCTTC	CASSTLGNEQFF
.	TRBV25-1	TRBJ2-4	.	TGTGCCAGCAGTGAGGGTTCCAAAAACATTCAGTACTTC	CASSEGSKNIQYF
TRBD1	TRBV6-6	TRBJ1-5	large	TGTGCCAGCAGATACAGGGGAAGCAATCAGCCCCAGCATTTT	CASRYRGSNQPQHF
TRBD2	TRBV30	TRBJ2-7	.	TGTGCCTGGAGTGCACCCGGGACTAGCGGGAGCGAGCAGTACTTC	CAWSAPGTSGSEQYF
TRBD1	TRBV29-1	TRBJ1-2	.	TGCAGCGTTGAAGATAACAGGGGGCGCAGCTATGGCTACACCTTC	CSVEDNRGRSYGYTF
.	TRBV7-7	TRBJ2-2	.	TGTGCTACCTCGGCCTCGAACACCGGGGAGCTGTTTTTT	CATSASNTGELFF
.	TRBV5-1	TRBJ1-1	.	TGCGCCAGCCGTACGGTAGGGGACGCTGAAGCTTTCTTT	CASRTVGDAEAFF
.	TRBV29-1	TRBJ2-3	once	TGCAGCGTTGAGAGGGGGAAAGGGGGGATCTCGCAGTATTTT	CSVERGKGGISQYF
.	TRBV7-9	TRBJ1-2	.	TGTGCCAGCAGCGGATGGGCCGGGACGGATGCCTATGGCTACACCTTC	CASSGWAGTDAYGYTF
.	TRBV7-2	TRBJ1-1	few	TGTGCCAGCAGCTTCGGAACCACTGAAGCTTTCTTT	CASSFGTTEAFF
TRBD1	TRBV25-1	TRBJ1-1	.	TGTGCCAGCAGTGGTGCAGGGGGCCTCACTGAAGCTTTCTTT	CASSGAGGLTEAFF